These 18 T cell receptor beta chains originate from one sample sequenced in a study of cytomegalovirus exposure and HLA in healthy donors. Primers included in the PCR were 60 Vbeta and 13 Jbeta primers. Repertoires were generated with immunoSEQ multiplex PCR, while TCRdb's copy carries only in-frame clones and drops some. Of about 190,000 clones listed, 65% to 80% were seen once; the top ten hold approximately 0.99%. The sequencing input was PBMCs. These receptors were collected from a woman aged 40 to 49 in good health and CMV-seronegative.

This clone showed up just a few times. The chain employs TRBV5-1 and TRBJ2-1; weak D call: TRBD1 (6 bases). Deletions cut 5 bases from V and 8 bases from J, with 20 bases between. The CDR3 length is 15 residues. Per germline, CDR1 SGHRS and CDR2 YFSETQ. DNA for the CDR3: TGCGCCAGCAGAACAGGGCCTCAGGAGTACGATGAGCAGTTCTTC. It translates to CASRTGPQEYDEQFF.

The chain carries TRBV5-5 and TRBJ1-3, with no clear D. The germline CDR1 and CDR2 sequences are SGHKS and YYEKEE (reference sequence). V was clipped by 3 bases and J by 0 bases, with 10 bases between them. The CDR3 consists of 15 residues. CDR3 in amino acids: CASSSTEFSGNTIYF. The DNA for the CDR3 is TGTGCCAGCAGCTCGACGGAGTTCTCTGGAAACACCATATATTTT.

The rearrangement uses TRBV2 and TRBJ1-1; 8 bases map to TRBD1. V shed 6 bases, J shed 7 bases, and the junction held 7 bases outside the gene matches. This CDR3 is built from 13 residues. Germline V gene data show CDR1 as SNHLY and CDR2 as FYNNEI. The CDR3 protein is CASSLDRGNEAFF. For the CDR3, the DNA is TGTGCCAGCAGCCTCGACAGGGGTAATGAAGCTTTCTTT.

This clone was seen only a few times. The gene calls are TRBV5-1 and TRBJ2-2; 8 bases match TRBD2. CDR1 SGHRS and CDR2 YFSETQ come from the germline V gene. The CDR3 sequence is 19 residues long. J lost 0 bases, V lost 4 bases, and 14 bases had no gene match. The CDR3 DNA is TGCGCCAGCAGCCGCCTTCATGTCCGGGGACTAGCGAACACCGGGGAGCTGTTTTTT. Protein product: CASSRLHVRGLANTGELFF.

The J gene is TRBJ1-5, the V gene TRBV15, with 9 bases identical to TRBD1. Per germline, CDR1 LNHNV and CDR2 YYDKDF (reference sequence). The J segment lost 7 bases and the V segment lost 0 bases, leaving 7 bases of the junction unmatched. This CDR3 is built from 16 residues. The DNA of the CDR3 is TGTGCCACCAGCAGAGATCCGCGTGGACAGGGGCAGCCCCAGCATTTT. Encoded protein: CATSRDPRGQGQPQHF.

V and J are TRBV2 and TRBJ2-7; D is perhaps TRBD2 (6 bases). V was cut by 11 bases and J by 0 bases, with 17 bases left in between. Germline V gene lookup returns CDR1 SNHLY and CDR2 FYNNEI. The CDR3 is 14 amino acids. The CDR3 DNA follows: TGTGCCGGGCGACTAGAAGTCGGCTCCTACGAGCAGTACTTC. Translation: CAGRLEVGSYEQYF.

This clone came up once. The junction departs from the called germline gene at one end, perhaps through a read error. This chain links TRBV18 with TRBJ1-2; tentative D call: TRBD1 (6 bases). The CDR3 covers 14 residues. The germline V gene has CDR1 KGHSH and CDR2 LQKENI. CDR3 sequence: CASSPRTDSYGCTF. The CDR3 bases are TGTGCCAGCTCACCAAGGACAGACTCCTATGGCTGCACCTTC.

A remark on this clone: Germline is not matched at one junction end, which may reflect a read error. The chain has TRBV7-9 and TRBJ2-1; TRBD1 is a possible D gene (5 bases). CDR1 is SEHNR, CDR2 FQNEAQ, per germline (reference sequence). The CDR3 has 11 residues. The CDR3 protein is CSSRADNEQFF. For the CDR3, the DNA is TGTTCCAGCAGGGCTGACAATGAGCAGTTCTTC. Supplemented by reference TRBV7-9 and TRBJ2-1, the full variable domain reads DTGVSQNPRHKITKRGQNVTFRCDPISEHNRLYWYRQTLGQGPEFLTYFQNEAQLEKSRLLSDRFSAERPKGSFSTLEIQRTEQGDSAMYLCSSRADNEQFFGPGTRLTVL.

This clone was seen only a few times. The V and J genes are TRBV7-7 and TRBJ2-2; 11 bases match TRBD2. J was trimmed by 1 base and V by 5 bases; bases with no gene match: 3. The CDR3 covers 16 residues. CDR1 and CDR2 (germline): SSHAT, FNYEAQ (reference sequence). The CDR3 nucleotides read TGTGCCAGCAGCCGGCTAGCGGGAGGGAACACCGGGGAGCTGTTTTTT. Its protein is CASSRLAGGNTGELFF.

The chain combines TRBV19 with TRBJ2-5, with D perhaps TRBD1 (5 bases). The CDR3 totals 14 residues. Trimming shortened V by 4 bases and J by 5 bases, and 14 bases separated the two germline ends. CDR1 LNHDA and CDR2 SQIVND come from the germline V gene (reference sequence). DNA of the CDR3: TGTGCCAGTAGTACGCAGGGCAGTCGGGAGACCCAGTACTTC. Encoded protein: CASSTQGSRETQYF.

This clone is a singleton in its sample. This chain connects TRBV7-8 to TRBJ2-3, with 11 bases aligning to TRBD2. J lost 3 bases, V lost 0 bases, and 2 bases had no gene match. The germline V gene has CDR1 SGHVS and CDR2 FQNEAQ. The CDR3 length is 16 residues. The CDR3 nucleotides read TGTGCCAGCAGCTTAGCGCTAGCGGGAGGAACAGATACGCAGTATTTT. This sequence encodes CASSLALAGGTDTQYF.

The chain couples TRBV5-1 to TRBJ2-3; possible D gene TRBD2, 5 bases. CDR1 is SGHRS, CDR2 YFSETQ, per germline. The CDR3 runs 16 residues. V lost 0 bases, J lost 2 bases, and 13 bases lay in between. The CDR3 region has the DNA TGCGCCAGCAGCTTGGGGACTTTGAGCTACACAGATACGCAGTATTTT. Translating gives CASSLGTLSYTDTQYF.

The CDR3 sequence: CASSPGRGFAYNEQFF. The CDR3 DNA is TGCGCCAGCAGCCCGGGAAGAGGTTTCGCCTACAATGAGCAGTTCTTC. The rearrangement uses TRBV5-1 and TRBJ2-1, with D possibly being TRBD2 (5 bases). Germline-derived CDR1 and CDR2 are SGHRS and YFSETQ. V lost 4 bases and J lost 2, with 16 bases in between. The CDR3 has 16 amino acids.

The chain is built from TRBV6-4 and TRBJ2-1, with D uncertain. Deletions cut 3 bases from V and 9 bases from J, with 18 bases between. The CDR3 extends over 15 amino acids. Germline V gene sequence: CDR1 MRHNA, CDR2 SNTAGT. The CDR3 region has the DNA TGTGCCAGCAGTGAAACCCTCGCCCGGAGAGGTGAGCAGTTCTTC. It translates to CASSETLARRGEQFF.

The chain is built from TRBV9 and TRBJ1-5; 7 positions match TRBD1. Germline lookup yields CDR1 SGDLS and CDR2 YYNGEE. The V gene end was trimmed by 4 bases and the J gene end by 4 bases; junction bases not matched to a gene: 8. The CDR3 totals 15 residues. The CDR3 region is CASSLTGTANQPQHF. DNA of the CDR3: TGTGCCAGCAGCCTTACCGGGACAGCTAATCAGCCCCAGCATTTT.

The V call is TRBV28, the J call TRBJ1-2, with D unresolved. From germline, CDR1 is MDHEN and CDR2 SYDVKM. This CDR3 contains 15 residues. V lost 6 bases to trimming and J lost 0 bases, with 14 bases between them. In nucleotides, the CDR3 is TGTGCCAGCAGAATTAGCGGGGAGACTAACTATGGCTACACCTTC. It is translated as CASRISGETNYGYTF.

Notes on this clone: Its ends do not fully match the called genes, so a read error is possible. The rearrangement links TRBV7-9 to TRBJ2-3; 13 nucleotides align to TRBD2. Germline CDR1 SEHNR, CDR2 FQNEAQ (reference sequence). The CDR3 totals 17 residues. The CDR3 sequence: CSSSRPGTSGITDTQYF. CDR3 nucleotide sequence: TGTTCCAGCAGCCGTCCCGGGACTAGCGGGATCACAGATACGCAGTATTTT.

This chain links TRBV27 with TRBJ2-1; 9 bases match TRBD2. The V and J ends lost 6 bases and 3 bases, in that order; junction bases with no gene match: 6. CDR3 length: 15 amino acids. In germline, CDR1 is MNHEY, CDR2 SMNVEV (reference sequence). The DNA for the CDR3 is TGTGCCAGCAGCCCGCGGGAGGGATTCTACAATGAGCAGTTCTTC. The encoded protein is CASSPREGFYNEQFF.